The clone carrying this T cell receptor (beta chain) was detected once. Its cognate antigen is unknown. This entry comes from a study of cytomegalovirus exposure and HLA in healthy donors. General study points: Associated with cytomegalovirus, according to the listing, were some 150 TCR beta chains.

Among the donors, all were healthy bone marrow donors. Primers: 60 Vbeta forward and 13 Jbeta reverse. Libraries were prepared by immunoSEQ multiplex PCR; TCRdb keeps only in-frame clonotypes and omits some of them. The sample has approximately 220,000 clones; roughly 84% are singletons. V was clipped by 5 bases and J by 4 bases, with 11 bases between them. Germline CDR1 and CDR2: SNHLY and FYNNEI. The CDR3 contains 13 residues. V and J are TRBV2 and TRBJ1-2; D possibly corresponds to TRBD1 (5 bases). Sequencing used PBMCs. The receptor comes from a girl aged 5 to 17 in good health and CMV-seronegative. Here the CDR3 reads CASSIGGAYGYTF. The CDR3 DNA is TGTGCCAGCAGTATTGGTGGGGCCTATGGCTACACCTTC.